This entry describes one T cell receptor (beta chain). Antigen: not known. Using immunoSEQ multiplex PCR, the repertoire was profiled, and TCRdb retains in-frame clones only, with some absent. Counted here are around 150,000 clones, around 90% occurring once; the ten biggest clones make up roughly 3.1%. This specimen comes from a study of T cell responses to AZD1222 COVID-19 vaccine. Germline assignment: CDR1 SGHDT and CDR2 YYEEEE. This CDR3 contains 15 residues. V was shortened by 2 bases and J by 3 bases, with 12 bases between the two germline ends. Study-wide results and caveats: The peak T cell response came first, and repertoires were sampled only after it.

The rearrangement uses TRBV5-6 and TRBJ2-1, with a weak D call TRBD2 (5 bases). This material consisted of peripheral blood, taken 28 days after the second AZD1222 dose. The receptor was isolated from an adult who received the AZD1222 COVID-19 vaccine. In DNA, the CDR3 is TGTGCCAGCAGCTTCGGACTGAAGGGCTACAATGAGCAGTTCTTC. This translates into CASSFGLKGYNEQFF.